The entry that follows covers one TCR beta chain sequence. This sample is drawn from a study of shared clonotypes between healthy human individuals. V lost 4 bases to trimming and J lost 3 bases, with 6 bases between them. CDR1 is SNHLY, CDR2 FYNNEI, per germline. The CDR3 totals 12 residues. This table comes from immunoSEQ multiplex PCR, and its TCRdb copy is limited to in-frame clones, with some not included. The sample has roughly 200,000 clones, around 63% seen once. Sequenced sample: memory CD4+ T cells sorted from blood. Noted subset: CD45RA-negative fraction. V is TRBV2 and J is TRBJ2-5; D remains unclear. The TCR was taken from a man aged 25 to 45 in good health. CDR3: CASSVGEETQYF. CDR3 DNA: TGTGCCAGCAGTGTAGGAGAAGAGACCCAGTACTTC.